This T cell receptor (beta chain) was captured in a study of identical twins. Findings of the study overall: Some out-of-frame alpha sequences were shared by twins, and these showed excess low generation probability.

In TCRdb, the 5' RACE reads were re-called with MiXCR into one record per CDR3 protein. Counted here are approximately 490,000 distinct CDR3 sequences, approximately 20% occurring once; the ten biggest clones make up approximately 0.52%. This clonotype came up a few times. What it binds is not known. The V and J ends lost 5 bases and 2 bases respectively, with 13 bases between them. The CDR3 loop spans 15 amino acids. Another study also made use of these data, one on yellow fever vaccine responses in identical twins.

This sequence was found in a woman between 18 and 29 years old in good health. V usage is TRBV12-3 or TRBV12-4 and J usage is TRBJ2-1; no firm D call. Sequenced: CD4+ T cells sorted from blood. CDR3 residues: CASSLLPTTYNEQFF. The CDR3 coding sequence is TGTGCCAGCAGTCTCCTCCCGACAACCTACAATGAGCAGTTCTTC.